This T cell receptor (beta chain) was documented in a study of cytomegalovirus exposure and HLA in healthy donors. The study, taken as a whole, reports: An analysis was carried out later, and it reportedly showed fewer N-insertions in an Asian-associated ancestry cluster than the roughly 700-donor mean.

Primers included in the PCR were 60 Vbeta and 13 Jbeta primers. Measured with immunoSEQ multiplex PCR; TCRdb has only the in-frame clones, and not every one. The sample lists 130,000 to 150,000 clones; over 65% were seen once. The V end lost 2 bases, the J end lost 8 bases, and 13 bases lay between the germline ends. Germline lookup yields CDR1 SGHDT and CDR2 YYEEEE. The CDR3 has 14 amino acids. As concerns this clone: Its antigen is unknown.

The receptor comes from a man in his forties or fifties in good health and CMV-seropositive. Input material: PBMCs. J is TRBJ2-2 and V is TRBV5-6; no definite D call. The CDR3 here is CASSFRFAVGELFF. The CDR3 DNA follows: TGTGCCAGCAGCTTTCGGTTCGCGGTTGGGGAGCTGTTTTTT. The entire variable domain, with the rest obtained from reference TRBV5-6 and TRBJ2-2, is as follows: DAGVTQSPTHLIKTRGQQVTLRCSPKSGHDTVSWYQQALGQGPQFIFQYYEEEERQRGNFPDRFSGHQFPNYSSELNVNALLLGDSALYLCASSFRFAVGELFFGEGSRLTVL.